This T cell receptor beta chain was recovered during a study of T cells in Graves' hyperthyroidism and ophthalmopathy. Study-level background: Peripheral blood was collected at initial diagnosis, before any treatment.

Notes on this clonotype: The antigen remains undetermined.

Between the trimmed V and J ends, which lost 5 bases and 5 bases, there was a span of 21 bases. The germline gives CDR1 SGHTA, CDR2 FQGNSA. This CDR3 comprises 16 residues. Regarding the study as a whole: The majority of expanded thyroid clonotypes above 0.001 also appeared in blood.

PBMCs were sourced from more than 7.5 ml fresh peripheral blood. The TCR beta CDR3 regions underwent amplification using RNA transcripts as the source. A first-round RT-PCR of the TCR CDR3 used the HTBI primer set. TCRdb reanalysed the multiplex PCR reads using MiXCR and keeps one entry per CDR3 protein. The table has approximately 640,000 distinct CDR3 sequences, 17% seen once. The receptor's source is a man over 45 with Graves' hyperthyroidism. Input material: blood. The J gene is TRBJ2-5, the V gene TRBV7-2, with D possibly being TRBD2 (6 bases). CDR3 amino acids: CASSMGLSSWVETQYF. DNA of the CDR3: TGTGCCAGCAGCATGGGACTGTCATCTTGGGTGGAGACCCAGTACTTC.